What follows are 32 T cell receptor beta chains derived from one specimen sequenced in a study of cytomegalovirus exposure and HLA in healthy donors. TCRdb's table, derived via immunoSEQ multiplex PCR, lists solely in-frame clones and lacks some. The sample shows around 170,000 clones, 85% to 90% of them seen only once. Sequencing input: PBMCs. The source is a man aged 18 to 29 in good health and CMV-seronegative.

The CDR3 region is CASSPTGATSVHNEQFF. CDR3 nucleotide sequence: TGCGCCAGCAGCCCCACCGGGGCGACTAGCGTCCACAATGAGCAGTTCTTC. The chain employs TRBV5-1 and TRBJ2-1; 8 nucleotides agree with TRBD2. This CDR3 comprises 17 residues. From germline, CDR1 is SGHRS and CDR2 YFSETQ. V trimming: 4 bases; J trimming: 5 bases; junction bases outside the gene matches: 14.

The rearrangement joins TRBV5-8 to TRBJ1-5; TRBD1 aligns across 8 bases. CDR3 length: 15 residues. Per germline, CDR1 SGHTS and CDR2 YDEGEE. The J segment lost 5 bases and the V segment lost 0 bases, leaving 4 bases of the junction unmatched. The CDR3 DNA follows: TGTGCCAGCAGCTTGGAGGGACAGGAATATCAGCCCCAGCATTTT. It codes for CASSLEGQEYQPQHF.

The chain combines TRBV9 with TRBJ2-3; 7 nucleotides line up with TRBD2. V trimming: 0 bases; J trimming: 4 bases; junction bases outside the gene matches: 8. There are 16 residues in the CDR3. Germline V CDR1 and CDR2: SGDLS, YYNGEE. The DNA for the CDR3 is TGTGCCAGCAGCGTAGCTCAAGTGGGGGGGGCAGATACGCAGTATTTT. Amino acid sequence: CASSVAQVGGADTQYF.

This chain uses TRBV7-2 with TRBJ2-1; D is ambiguous. V dropped 3 bases and J dropped 4 bases, with 7 bases sitting between them. The CDR3 has 13 residues. CDR1 and CDR2 from the germline V gene are SGHTA and FQGNSA. The CDR3 loop is CASSLFEYNEQFF. As DNA, the CDR3 is TGTGCCAGCAGCTTGTTTGAGTACAATGAGCAGTTCTTC.

This clone was detected only once. The rearrangement links TRBV10-3 to TRBJ2-7; D not resolved. This CDR3 has 13 amino acids. CDR1 and CDR2 (germline): ENHRY, SYGVKD. V lost 6 bases and J 7 bases, leaving 16 bases between the germline ends. The CDR3 DNA reads TGTGCCATCAGAGTCGACTTGATAGAAGAGCAGTACTTC. Encoded protein: CAIRVDLIEEQYF.

The chain combines TRBV6-5 with TRBJ1-2; 7 bases map to TRBD1. The germline CDR1 and CDR2 sequences are MNHEY and SVGAGI. V shed 5 bases, J shed 8 bases, and the junction held 11 bases outside the gene matches. CDR3 size: 14 residues. The CDR3 loop reads CASSRDRDGWGYTF. Here the CDR3 DNA reads TGTGCCAGCAGTCGCGACAGGGACGGTTGGGGCTACACCTTC.

The rearrangement joins TRBV6-6 to TRBJ1-1; D ambiguous. CDR1 is MNHNY and CDR2 is SVGAGI in the germline V gene (reference sequence). The CDR3 contains 15 residues. V was trimmed by 2 bases and J by 0 bases, leaving 10 bases between them. CDR3 coding DNA: TGTGCCAGCAGTTACGGTCAGAACCTGAACACTGAAGCTTTCTTT. As protein: CASSYGQNLNTEAFF.

The chain joins TRBV5-1 to TRBJ1-2; D ambiguous. V was clipped by 4 bases and J by 0 bases, with 7 bases between them. Germline V CDR1 and CDR2: SGHRS, YFSETQ. CDR3 size: 13 residues. CDR3 DNA sequence: TGCGCCAGCAGCGAAGCTTCTAACTATGGCTACACCTTC. This gives the protein CASSEASNYGYTF. The full variable domain, completed using reference TRBV5-1 and TRBJ1-2, is KAGVTQTPRYLIKTRGQQVTLSCSPISGHRSVSWYQQTPGQGLQFLFEYFSETQRNKGNFPGRFSGRQFSNSRSEMNVSTLELGDSALYLCASSEASNYGYTFGSGTRLTVV.

The V and J genes are TRBV6-1 and TRBJ1-2; D perhaps matches TRBD1 (5 bases). The CDR3 has 13 residues. Germline assignment: CDR1 MNHNS and CDR2 SASEGT. The V and J ends lost 7 bases and 4 bases respectively, with 13 bases between them. The CDR3 reads CASTLTGIYGYTF. The DNA of the CDR3 is TGTGCCAGCACCCTAACAGGTATCTATGGCTACACCTTC.

The genes are TRBV30 and TRBJ1-5, with TRBD1 identical over 9 bases. The V and J ends lost 4 bases and 7 bases, in that order; junction bases with no gene match: 2. Germline values: CDR1 GTSNPN, CDR2 SVGIG (reference sequence). The CDR3 is made up of 12 amino acids. CDR3 in amino acids: CAWNRGQQPQHF. CDR3 nucleotides: TGTGCCTGGAACAGGGGGCAACAGCCCCAGCATTTT.

This clone has just a few counts. The rearrangement uses TRBV10-1 and TRBJ1-2; D not resolved. The V gene's germline CDR1 is WNHNN and CDR2 SYGVQD (reference sequence). This CDR3 region has 14 residues. The V end lost 3 bases, the J end lost 8 bases, and 16 bases lay between the germline ends. This chain's CDR3 is CASSDRKTGGGYTF. The CDR3 DNA follows: TGCGCCAGCAGTGACAGGAAAACCGGCGGGGGCTACACCTTC.

CDR3 DNA: TGCAGCGTTAGGGCAGGGGCTGGCTATGGCTACACCTTC. This encodes CSVRAGAGYGYTF. V gene TRBV29-1 combines with J gene TRBJ1-2; possible D gene TRBD1, 6 bases. Germline CDR1 and CDR2: SQVTM and ANQGSEA. The CDR3 contains 13 residues. V shed 5 bases and J shed 4 bases, with 14 bases lying between them.

The V and J genes are TRBV28 and TRBJ2-7; 8 bases match TRBD1. Unmatched junction bases numbered 10, after V lost 6 bases and J lost 3 bases. Per germline, CDR1 MDHEN and CDR2 SYDVKM. CDR3 length: 15 residues. The CDR3 loop is CASSSTRGLSYEQYF. The DNA of the CDR3 is TGTGCCAGCAGCTCGACCAGGGGGCTAAGCTACGAGCAGTACTTC.

This clone was seen a single time. The gene calls are TRBV7-2 and TRBJ1-2; D is unresolved. This CDR3 spans 15 amino acids. V shed 5 bases and J shed 0 bases, with 13 bases lying between them. Germline CDR1 reads SGHTA; CDR2 reads FQGNSA. The CDR3 DNA sequence: TGTGCCAGCAGCCTTGGAGGAGGGACTAACTATGGCTACACCTTC. Protein product: CASSLGGGTNYGYTF.

The chain employs TRBV5-1 and TRBJ2-4; 7 bases map to TRBD1. This CDR3 region has 13 residues. V dropped 4 bases and J dropped 5; count of bases not matched to a gene: 3. Germline V CDR1 and CDR2: SGHRS, YFSETQ. In DNA form, the CDR3 reads TGCGCCAGCAGCCCGCAGGGGGAAAACATTCAGTACTTC. Translation gives CASSPQGENIQYF.

This sequence joins TRBV6-1 and TRBJ2-1; 11 nucleotides align to TRBD2. The junction had 14 bases not matched to a gene; V was cut back by 0 bases and J by 4 bases. The CDR3 runs 20 residues. CDR1 and CDR2 from the germline V gene are MNHNS and SASEGT. In DNA form, the CDR3 reads TGTGCCAGCAGTGAAGCGAGGGCGACTAGCGGGACGAGACAATACAATGAGCAGTTCTTC. It encodes CASSEARATSGTRQYNEQFF.

The chain joins TRBV7-8 to TRBJ2-7; 11 bases are shared with TRBD2. Germline V gene sequence: CDR1 SGHVS, CDR2 FQNEAQ. Trimming at V came to 7 bases and at J to 4 bases, leaving 9 bases not matched to a gene. The CDR3 is made up of 15 amino acids. The CDR3 bases are TGTGCCAGCACCCCTCTAGCGGGGGGCAAATACGAGCAGTACGTC. As protein: CASTPLAGGKYEQYV.

J is TRBJ1-2 and V is TRBV11-2, with 10 bases matching TRBD1. Germline CDR1 reads SGHAT; CDR2 reads FQNNGV. V lost 0 bases, J lost 8 bases, and 6 bases stayed unmatched. This CDR3 comprises 15 residues. For the CDR3, the DNA is TGTGCCAGCAGCTTAGAGGGGACAGGGGCATCCGGCTACACCTTC. Residues: CASSLEGTGASGYTF.

The rearrangement joins TRBV12-5 to TRBJ2-7; perhaps TRBD2 as D (5 bases). Germline V gives CDR1 LGHNT, CDR2 FRNRAP. Trimming stripped 4 bases from V and 3 bases from J, with 16 bases between. The CDR3 loop spans 15 amino acids. The CDR3 reads CASGWGSGLLYEQYV. The CDR3 region has the DNA TGTGCTAGTGGTTGGGGATCAGGACTGCTCTACGAGCAGTACGTC.

The chain employs TRBV10-2 and TRBJ2-3, with 7 bases matching TRBD2. V gave up 3 bases and J gave up 3 bases; unmatched junction bases: 21. The CDR3 is 20 amino acids. Germline V gene data show CDR1 as WSHSY and CDR2 as SAAADI. The chain's CDR3 is CASSDGPGNLRGGRTDTQYF. The CDR3, as DNA: TGCGCCAGCAGTGATGGTCCAGGCAACCTTCGGGGCGGGAGAACAGATACGCAGTATTTT.

The V and J genes are TRBV4-1 and TRBJ1-4, with 8 bases aligning to TRBD1. This CDR3 is 17 amino acids long. Looked up from germline, CDR1 is MGHRA and CDR2 is YSYEKL. The ends lost 3 bases at V and 7 bases at J; junction bases unmatched: 13. CDR3 in DNA: TGCGCCAGCAGCCAGGCGTCCGGGACAGGATTTGGTGAAAAACTGTTTTTT. Translating gives CASSQASGTGFGEKLFF.

The chain has TRBV28 and TRBJ1-3, with a weak D call TRBD1 (6 bases). The CDR3 contains 14 residues. CDR1 is MDHEN, CDR2 SYDVKM, per germline. Trimming left V 7 bases short and J 0 bases short, with 10 bases between. The CDR3, as DNA: TGTGCCAGCACTGAAGGGGGCTCTGGAAACACCATATATTTT. This codes for CASTEGGSGNTIYF.

The J gene is TRBJ2-3, the V gene TRBV5-4; weak D call: TRBD1 (5 bases). The CDR3 length is 13 residues. Per the germline V gene, CDR1 is SGHNT and CDR2 is YYREEE (reference sequence). Here the CDR3 reads CGFGQGRTDTQYF. The CDR3 region has the DNA TGTGGGTTTGGGCAGGGCCGCACAGATACGCAGTATTTT.

The chain joins TRBV15 to TRBJ2-3, with a possible D match to TRBD2 (7 bases). Germline CDR1 LNHNV, CDR2 YYDKDF (reference sequence). CDR3 length: 18 amino acids. Trimming took 8 bases from V and 6 from J, leaving 30 bases between them. The CDR3 nucleotides read TGTGCCACCCAAATCACTAAGGGGGGGCATAATTTGGGTGATACGCAGTATTTT. Translating gives CATQITKGGHNLGDTQYF.

The chain recombines TRBV27 with TRBJ2-3, with D perhaps matching TRBD1 (6 bases). Germline V CDR1 and CDR2: MNHEY, SMNVEV (reference sequence). V was clipped by 0 bases and J by 6 bases, with 13 bases between them. CDR3 length equals 15 residues. DNA of the CDR3: TGTGCCAGCAGTTTATCGCCCAACAGGGCCGATACGCAGTATTTT. As protein: CASSLSPNRADTQYF.

This clone was observed a few times. The V and J genes are TRBV29-1 and TRBJ1-2; D gene uncertain. The CDR3 is made up of 13 amino acids. Per the germline V gene, CDR1 is SQVTM and CDR2 is ANQGSEA. Trimming took 4 bases from V and 0 from J, leaving 9 bases between them. The CDR3 loop reads CSVGWGANYGYTF. The DNA of the CDR3 is TGCAGCGTTGGGTGGGGAGCTAACTATGGCTACACCTTC.

The chain employs TRBV19 and TRBJ2-3; no reliable D call. The germline gives CDR1 LNHDA, CDR2 SQIVND (reference sequence). Deletions cut 10 bases from V and 6 bases from J, with 23 bases between. The CDR3 is 15 residues long. CDR3 DNA: TGTGCCACCCGAAACCCTCTACGGTCAAAGGATACGCAGTATTTT. This encodes CATRNPLRSKDTQYF.

V gene TRBV7-9 combines with J gene TRBJ1-5; TRBD1 is a possible D gene (6 bases). Per the germline V gene, CDR1 is SEHNR and CDR2 is FQNEAQ (reference sequence). Deletions cut 4 bases from V and 4 bases from J, with 11 bases between. This CDR3 has 14 amino acids. CDR3 in DNA: TGTGCCAGCAGCTCCGGGGGGGCGAATCAGCCCCAGCATTTT. As protein: CASSSGGANQPQHF.

The chain employs TRBV5-8 and TRBJ1-2; possible D gene TRBD1, 5 bases. Trimming took 0 bases from V and 4 from J, leaving 10 bases between them. This CDR3 has 14 amino acids. Germline CDR1 reads SGHTS; CDR2 reads YDEGEE. The CDR3 spells CASSLGRVGYGYTF. As DNA, the CDR3 is TGTGCCAGCAGCTTGGGCAGGGTTGGCTATGGCTACACCTTC.

This clone was counted a few times. The rearrangement links TRBV19 to TRBJ2-1; 12 nucleotides line up with TRBD2. CDR1 and CDR2 (germline): LNHDA, SQIVND (reference sequence). This CDR3 contains 14 residues. CDR3 bases: TGTGCATCTAGCGGGGGGGCGAAATACAATGAGCAGTTCTTC. Its protein is CASSGGAKYNEQFF.

This sequence joins TRBV6-5 and TRBJ1-6; TRBD1 might be the D (5 bases). The V end was cut by 5 bases, the J end by 9 bases, with 17 bases between. The germline V gene encodes CDR1 MNHEY and CDR2 SVGAGI. This CDR3 has 15 amino acids. CDR3 sequence: CASSPPGVGSSPLHF. In DNA form, the CDR3 reads TGTGCCAGCAGTCCCCCGGGGGTAGGGAGTTCACCCCTCCACTTT.

The rearrangement joins TRBV4-3 to TRBJ1-3, with 7 bases matching TRBD1. Germline trimming cut 2 bases from V and 4 bases from J; bases unmatched to any gene: 5. The germline V gene has CDR1 LGHNA and CDR2 YSLEER. The CDR3 contains 15 residues. In DNA, the CDR3 is TGCGCCAGCAGCCAACTGACAGGGAACGGAAACACCATATATTTT. Protein: CASSQLTGNGNTIYF.